This T cell receptor beta chain was obtained from a study of T cells expressing NK-cell markers. General study results and limits: Questions lingered over whether expanded NKG2C+ T cell clones were HCMV-specific. Dominant NKG2C+ clonotype frequencies of roughly 1.0-7.0% of CD8+ T cells were measured in several donors.

With regard to this clonotype: Its antigen is unidentified.

CDR3 length: 14 residues. Germline loops: CDR1 LGHDT, CDR2 YNNKEL (reference sequence). From its re-call of the 5' RACE reads, TCRdb lists each CDR3 protein once, without DNA. This sample's table has about 410,000 distinct CDR3 sequences. This sequence joins TRBV3-1 and TRBJ2-2; TCRdb designates TRBD1, a call that cannot be tested without DNA. Sequencing used blood T cells: a sorted CD56 or NKG2C T cell subset, CD4+ or CD8+ T cells, or bulk PBMC T cells (not recorded which). This sequence was found in a woman aged 45-59 years in good health. CDR3: CASSPTGATGELFF.